The rows below give T cell receptor beta chains drawn from one sample of a study of blood T cell repertoires in COVID-19. Clones were sequenced by immunoSEQ multiplex PCR, and TCRdb holds only the in-frame ones, with some missing. The sample yields over 200,000 clones, roughly 87% seen once. The material sequenced was peripheral blood. The receptor source for this set is a man aged 40-55 years with active or convalescent COVID-19. Each CDR3 is given with its conserved first and last residue. A D gene is named only where the DNA matches it firmly. The size field is filled for only some rows; it gives once, few, many or a size class.

V,J,D,size,CDR3,DNA
TRBV6-5,TRBJ1-2,TRBD1,.,CATKDRVNYGYTF,TGTGCCACCAAGGACAGGGTGAACTATGGCTACACCTTC
TRBV6-4,TRBJ1-5,.,.,CASRARRFNQPQHF,TGTGCCAGCAGGGCCAGGCGATTCAATCAGCCCCAGCATTTT
TRBV10-2,TRBJ2-3,.,.,CASTPGPPHGEKDTQYF,TGCGCCAGCACCCCCGGGCCTCCTCACGGGGAAAAAGATACGCAGTATTTT
TRBV5-6,TRBJ2-1,.,.,CASSLEDKAHNEQFF,TGTGCCAGCAGCTTGGAGGACAAAGCACACAATGAGCAGTTCTTC
TRBV3-1/TRBV3-2,TRBJ2-7,TRBD2,.,CASSQFLGGSNEQYF,TGTGCCAGCAGCCAATTCCTGGGCGGGAGCAACGAGCAGTACTTC
TRBV28,TRBJ1-4,.,.,CASSPHPPTGRELFF,TGTGCCAGCAGCCCTCATCCCCCTACAGGGAGAGAACTGTTTTTT
TRBV5-1,TRBJ2-7,.,.,CASSLGEGGLYEQYF,TGCGCCAGCAGCCTGGGAGAGGGAGGCCTCTACGAGCAGTACTTC
TRBV7-3,TRBJ2-1,TRBD2,once,CASSLEASGLNEQFF,TGTGCCAGCAGCTTAGAGGCTAGCGGGTTGAATGAGCAGTTCTTC
TRBV6-1,TRBJ2-5,TRBD2,.,CASSEARLAGVRETQYF,TGTGCCAGCAGTGAAGCCCGACTAGCGGGGGTTCGGGAGACCCAGTACTTC
TRBV19,TRBJ1-5,TRBD1,.,CASSIGLGQGRGQPQHF,TGTGCCAGTAGTATAGGGTTGGGACAGGGAAGGGGTCAGCCCCAGCATTTT